Listed here is a single TCR beta chain. Additional DNA sequences in this sample encode the identical CDR3. These data originate in a study of shared clonotypes between healthy human individuals. The CDR3 is 13 residues long. Trimming removed 5 bases from V and 2 bases from J, with 9 bases in between. Per the germline V gene, CDR1 is SEHNR and CDR2 is FQNEAQ (reference sequence). When replicate PCRs were run on sorted subsets, they used about 200 ng DNA, some 30,000 T cell genomes. Libraries were prepared by immunoSEQ multiplex PCR; TCRdb keeps only in-frame clonotypes and omits some of them. The data contain about 2 million clones, roughly 95% of them singletons. Naive CD8 cells, CD45RO-negative and positively selected for CCR7, excluded terminally differentiated effector memory CD45RA+ cells.

The V call is TRBV7-9, the J call TRBJ1-1; D might be TRBD1 (6 bases). This receptor was obtained from a man between 18 and 29 years old in good health. The sample taken for sequencing was naive CD8+ T cells sorted from blood. The CDR3 DNA follows: TGTGCCAGCAGCCCGACAGGTAACACTGAAGCTTTCTTT. It yields the protein CASSPTGNTEAFF.